This T cell receptor (beta chain) emerged from a study of T-cell memory formation after mild COVID-19. The overall study: TCR clusters were mostly donor specific. Notes on the study in general: Mainly CM and EM harbored the contracting CD4+ clones; mainly EMRA harbored the CD8+ ones. The finding that pre-infection memory included some responding clones suggested that cross-reactive memory joined. Second-wave clones reaching peak frequency on day 37 lacked confirmed SARS-CoV-2 specificity.

TCRdb passed the 5' RACE reads through MiXCR, listing each CDR3 protein once. The table records under 90,000 distinct CDR3 sequences, more than 11% of them present only once. The CDR3 has 15 residues. Trimming shortened V by 0 bases and J by 4 bases, and 10 bases separated the two germline ends. Germline values: CDR1 LNHNV, CDR2 YYDKDF (reference sequence). To note about this clonotype: Antigen specificity is unknown.

The chain has TRBV15 and TRBJ2-1, with D possibly TRBD2 on 5 matching bases. The sequenced sample consisted of PBMCs or a T cell subset sorted from them (not recorded which). This sequence originates from an adult woman who had mild COVID-19 (a few samples of this study predate the infection). Cell type and time point are not known. CDR3 DNA: TGTGCCACCAGCAGAGAGGGAGCGGCTTACAATGAGCAGTTCTTC. The encoded protein is CATSREGAAYNEQFF.